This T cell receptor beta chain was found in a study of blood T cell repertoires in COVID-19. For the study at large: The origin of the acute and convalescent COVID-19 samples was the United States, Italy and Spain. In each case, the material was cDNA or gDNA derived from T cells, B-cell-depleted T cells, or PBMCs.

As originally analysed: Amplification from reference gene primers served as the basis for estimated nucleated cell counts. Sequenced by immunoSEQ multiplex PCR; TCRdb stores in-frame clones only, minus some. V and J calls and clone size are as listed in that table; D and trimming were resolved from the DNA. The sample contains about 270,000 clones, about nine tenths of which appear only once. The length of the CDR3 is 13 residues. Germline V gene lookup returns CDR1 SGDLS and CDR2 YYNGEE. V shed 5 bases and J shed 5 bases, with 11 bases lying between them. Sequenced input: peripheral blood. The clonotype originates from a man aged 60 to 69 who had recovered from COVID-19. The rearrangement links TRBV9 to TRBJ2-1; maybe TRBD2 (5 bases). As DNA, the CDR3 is TGTGCCAGCAGTCCGACTAACCACAATGAGCAGTTCTTC. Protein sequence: CASSPTNHNEQFF.